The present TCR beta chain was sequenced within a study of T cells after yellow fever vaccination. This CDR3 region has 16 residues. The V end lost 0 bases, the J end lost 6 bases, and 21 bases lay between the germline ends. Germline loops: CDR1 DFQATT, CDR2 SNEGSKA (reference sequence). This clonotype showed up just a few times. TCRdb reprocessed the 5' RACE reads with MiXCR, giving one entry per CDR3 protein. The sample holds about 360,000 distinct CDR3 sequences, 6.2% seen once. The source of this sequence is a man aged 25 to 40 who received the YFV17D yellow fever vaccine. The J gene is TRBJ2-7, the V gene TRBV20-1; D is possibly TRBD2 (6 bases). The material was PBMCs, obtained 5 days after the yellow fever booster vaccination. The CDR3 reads CSARDGVHSRGVEQYF. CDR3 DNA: TGCAGTGCTAGAGATGGGGTTCATTCGCGGGGCGTCGAGCAGTACTTC.